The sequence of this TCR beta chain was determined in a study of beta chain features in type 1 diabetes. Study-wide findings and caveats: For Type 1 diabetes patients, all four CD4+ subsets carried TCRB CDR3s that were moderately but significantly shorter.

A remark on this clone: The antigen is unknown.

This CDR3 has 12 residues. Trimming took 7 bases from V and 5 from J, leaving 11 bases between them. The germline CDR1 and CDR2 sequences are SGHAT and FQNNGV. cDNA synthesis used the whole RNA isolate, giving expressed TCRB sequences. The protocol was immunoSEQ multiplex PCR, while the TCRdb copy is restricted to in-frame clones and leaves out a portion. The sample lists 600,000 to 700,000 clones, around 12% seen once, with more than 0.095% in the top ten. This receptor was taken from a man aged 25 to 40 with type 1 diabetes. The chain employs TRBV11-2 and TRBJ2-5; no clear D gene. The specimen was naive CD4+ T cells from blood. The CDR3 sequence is CASNFVFETQYF. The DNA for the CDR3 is TGTGCCAGCAATTTCGTGTTCGAGACCCAGTACTTC.